These T cell receptor beta chains were read from a single sample in a study of breast tumors, draining lymph nodes, adjacent tissues. TCRdb fed the multiplex PCR reads into MiXCR, producing one record per CDR3 protein. Seen here are about 100,000 distinct CDR3 sequences, less than 25% observed once, and the top ten hold less than 1.5%. Sequencing was carried out using axillary lymph node tissue. Every receptor here comes from a female donor with breast cancer. Some clones in this sample may be carry-over from other donors' samples. Both conserved end residues are part of each CDR3. A D gene is named only where the DNA matches it firmly. The listing skips clone size in some rows; elsewhere it reads once, few, many or a size class.

size: -
J: TRBJ2-1
V: TRBV11-2
D: TRBD2
DNA: TGTGCCAGCAGCCGGGACTACCACTACAATGAGCAGTTCTTC
CDR3: CASSRDYHYNEQFF

size: many
J: TRBJ1-2
V: TRBV2
D: -
DNA: TGTGCCAGCAGTGAATGGGCAGGGGTTGGCTACACCTTC
CDR3: CASSEWAGVGYTF

size: many
J: TRBJ1-5
V: TRBV7-8
D: TRBD1
DNA: TGTGCCAGCAGCTCGGACAGGCTTCTCTGGCATTTT
CDR3: CASSSDRLLWHF

size: many
J: TRBJ2-7
V: TRBV14
D: TRBD2
DNA: TGTGCCAGCAGCCAACTACCCGGACTAGACCCAATGGGGCGGCAGTACTTC
CDR3: CASSQLPGLDPMGRQYF

size: many
J: TRBJ2-7
V: TRBV19
D: -
DNA: TGTGCCAGTAGTATTACCTCTCGAGGTTTTTACGAGCAGTACTTC
CDR3: CASSITSRGFYEQYF

size: many
J: TRBJ2-1
V: TRBV12-5
D: TRBD1
DNA: TGTGCTAGTGGTTTGGTCCTCGAACAGGGGAGCTCCTACAATGAGCAGTTCTTC
CDR3: CASGLVLEQGSSYNEQFF

size: -
J: TRBJ2-3
V: TRBV7-9
D: TRBD2
DNA: TGTGCCAGCAGCTTAGGACTAGCGGGAGGCCGCCATACGCAGTATTTT
CDR3: CASSLGLAGGRHTQYF

size: many
J: TRBJ2-7
V: TRBV11-2
D: -
DNA: TGTGCCAGCAGCTTAGGTTCAGGGTGGGCCTACGAGCAGTACTTC
CDR3: CASSLGSGWAYEQYF

size: many
J: TRBJ2-7
V: TRBV5-1
D: -
DNA: TGCGCCAGCAGCTTGTACAGGAGCTCCTACGAGCAGTACTTC
CDR3: CASSLYRSSYEQYF

size: -
J: TRBJ1-5
V: TRBV19
D: -
DNA: TGTGCCAGTAGTATAGATCGGGGGAATCAGCCCCAGCATTTT
CDR3: CASSIDRGNQPQHF

size: many
J: TRBJ2-5
V: TRBV6-6
D: -
DNA: TGTGCCAGCAGTCCCGGGTGGGGGGCCGTAAACCAAGAGACCCAGTACTTC
CDR3: CASSPGWGAVNQETQYF

size: many
J: TRBJ2-5
V: TRBV10-3
D: -
DNA: TGTGCCATCAAGTCAGGGACTGGGGAGACCCAGTACTTC
CDR3: CAIKSGTGETQYF

size: once
J: TRBJ1-2
V: TRBV7-8
D: -
DNA: TGTGCCAGCAGCGCAACCGGGACCCTAGCCTATGGCTACACCTTC
CDR3: CASSATGTLAYGYTF

size: once
J: TRBJ2-1
V: TRBV19
D: -
DNA: TGTGCCAGTAGTATTATTGGTTCGGGTAATGAGCAGTTCTTC
CDR3: CASSIIGSGNEQFF

size: few
J: TRBJ1-1
V: TRBV20-1
D: -
DNA: TGCAGTGCCCTAACGACTTCTCCCTCGAACACTGAAGCTTTCTTT
CDR3: CSALTTSPSNTEAFF

size: -
J: TRBJ2-4
V: TRBV24-1
D: TRBD1
DNA: TGTGCCACCAGTGAACCGGGACAGGGAGGTGAGGACATTCAGTACTTC
CDR3: CATSEPGQGGEDIQYF

size: many
J: TRBJ2-7
V: TRBV7-8
D: -
DNA: TGTGCCAGCAGCTCGGGCCCAGGAGCCTACGAGCAGTACTTC
CDR3: CASSSGPGAYEQYF

size: many
J: TRBJ2-5
V: TRBV20-1
D: -
DNA: TGCAGTGCTAGAGATGCCGAACAGGGCGGGGTGGAGACCCAGTACTTC
CDR3: CSARDAEQGGVETQYF

size: many
J: TRBJ2-7
V: TRBV14
D: -
DNA: TGTGCCAGCAGCCAAGGGAAGGGGGGGGCCTACGAGCAGTACTTC
CDR3: CASSQGKGGAYEQYF

size: many
J: TRBJ1-5
V: TRBV28
D: TRBD1
DNA: TGTGCCAGCAGTTCTCGGACAGGGACCCGTCAGCCCCAGCATTTT
CDR3: CASSSRTGTRQPQHF

size: many
J: TRBJ1-2
V: TRBV7-9
D: TRBD1
DNA: TGTGCCAGCAGCTTAGGGCAGGGGGCAGGATATGGCTACACCTTC
CDR3: CASSLGQGAGYGYTF

size: many
J: TRBJ1-6
V: TRBV30
D: -
DNA: TGTGCCTGCCGGCAGGGGATGAGGTTTGAATCCCCCCTCCACTTT
CDR3: CACRQGMRFESPLHF

size: many
J: TRBJ2-7
V: TRBV6-6
D: TRBD1
DNA: TGTGCCAGCAGTCCGGGACAGAACTACGAGCAGTACTTC
CDR3: CASSPGQNYEQYF

size: -
J: TRBJ1-1
V: TRBV5-4
D: -
DNA: TGTGCCAGCGGCTTGGGACCTTTGGAGTCCACTGAAGCTTTCTTT
CDR3: CASGLGPLESTEAFF

size: medium-sized
J: TRBJ2-1
V: TRBV10-3
D: -
DNA: TGTGCCATCAGTGAGCCCAGACTAGACTCCTACAATGAGCAGTTCTTC
CDR3: CAISEPRLDSYNEQFF

size: -
J: TRBJ2-2
V: TRBV5-4
D: -
DNA: TGTGCCAGCAGCTTGGTGGCAGCAAGGACTACCGGGGAGCTGTTTTTT
CDR3: CASSLVAARTTGELFF

size: many
J: TRBJ2-3
V: TRBV29-1
D: -
DNA: TGCAGCGTTGTTACCGGGGGAGATACGCAGTATTTT
CDR3: CSVVTGGDTQYF

size: many
J: TRBJ1-3
V: TRBV20-1
D: -
DNA: TGCAGTGCTACCCCCGGGAAGGACACCATATATTTT
CDR3: CSATPGKDTIYF

size: -
J: TRBJ2-4
V: TRBV10-3
D: -
DNA: TGTGCCATCAGTGAAAAAGGGGCAGTTCTAGCCAAAAACATTCAGTACTTC
CDR3: CAISEKGAVLAKNIQYF

size: -
J: TRBJ1-3
V: TRBV5-1
D: -
DNA: TGCGCCAGCAGCCAAGGGGGGGCACTCACTGGAAACACCATATATTTT
CDR3: CASSQGGALTGNTIYF

size: -
J: TRBJ2-1
V: TRBV29-1
D: TRBD2
DNA: TGCAGCGTGGAGGGACTAGCGGGAATGGGCTCCTACAATGAGCAGTTCTTC
CDR3: CSVEGLAGMGSYNEQFF

size: -
J: TRBJ2-7
V: TRBV2
D: TRBD1
DNA: TGTGCCAGCAGCTCCGTGACAGGGTACGAGCAGTACTTC
CDR3: CASSSVTGYEQYF

size: many
J: TRBJ1-2
V: TRBV29-1
D: -
DNA: TGCAGCGTGCAGGTCCGGGAAGGCTACACCTTC
CDR3: CSVQVREGYTF

size: many
J: TRBJ2-7
V: TRBV7-9
D: -
DNA: TGTGCCAGCAGCCCGGACAAACAGGAGGACTACGAGCAGTACTTC
CDR3: CASSPDKQEDYEQYF

size: many
J: TRBJ1-3
V: TRBV29-1
D: -
DNA: TGCAGCGTTCAACAGGGTGGCGTTGGAAACACCATATATTTT
CDR3: CSVQQGGVGNTIYF